Only a few counts were recorded for the clone carrying this TCR beta chain. The entry originates in a study of blood T cells in healthy people across ages. The use of a sample-barcoded 5' primer and a J-beta primer mix characterized a second PCR of roughly 7 to 11 cycles. Sequencing of every sample gave 2.5 million or more CDR3-containing paired-end reads. MiXCR, run by TCRdb on the 5' RACE reads, gives a single entry per CDR3 protein. The top ten clones hold around 7.7% of a sample with around 1,500,000 distinct CDR3 sequences, 25% to 30% of them seen once. The receptor was isolated from a woman younger than 45 in good health. Sequencing input: blood.

CDR3 coding DNA: TGTGCCAGCAGTCCGGGACTAGCGGGAGGGCTTGGTACCGGGGAGCTGTTTTTT. As protein: CASSPGLAGGLGTGELFF. V and J are TRBV6-1 and TRBJ2-2, with 16 bases fitting TRBD2. CDR1 MNHNS and CDR2 SASEGT come from the germline V gene. Trimming at V came to 5 bases and at J to 5 bases, leaving 8 bases not matched to a gene. This CDR3 spans 18 amino acids.